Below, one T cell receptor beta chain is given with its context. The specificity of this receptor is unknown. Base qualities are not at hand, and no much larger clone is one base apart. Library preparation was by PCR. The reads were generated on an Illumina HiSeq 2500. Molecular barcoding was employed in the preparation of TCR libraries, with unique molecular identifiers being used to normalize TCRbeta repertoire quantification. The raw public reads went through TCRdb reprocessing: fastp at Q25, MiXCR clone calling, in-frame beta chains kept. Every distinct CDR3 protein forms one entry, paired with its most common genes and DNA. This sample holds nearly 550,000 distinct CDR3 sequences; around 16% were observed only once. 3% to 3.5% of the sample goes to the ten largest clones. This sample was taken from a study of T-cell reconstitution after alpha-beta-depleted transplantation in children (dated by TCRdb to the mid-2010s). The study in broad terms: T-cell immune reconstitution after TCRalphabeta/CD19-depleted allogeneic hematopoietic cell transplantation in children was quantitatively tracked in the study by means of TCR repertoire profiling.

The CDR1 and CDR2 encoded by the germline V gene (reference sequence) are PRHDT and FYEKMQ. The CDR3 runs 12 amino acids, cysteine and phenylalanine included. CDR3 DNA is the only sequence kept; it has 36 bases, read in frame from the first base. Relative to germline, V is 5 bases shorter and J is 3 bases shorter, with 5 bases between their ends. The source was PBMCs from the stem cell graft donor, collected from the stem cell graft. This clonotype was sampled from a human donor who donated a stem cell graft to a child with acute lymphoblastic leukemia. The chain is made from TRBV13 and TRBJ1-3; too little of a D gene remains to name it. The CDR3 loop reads CASSMFGNTIYF. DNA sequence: TGTGCCAGCAGCATGTTTGGAAACACCATATATTTT.